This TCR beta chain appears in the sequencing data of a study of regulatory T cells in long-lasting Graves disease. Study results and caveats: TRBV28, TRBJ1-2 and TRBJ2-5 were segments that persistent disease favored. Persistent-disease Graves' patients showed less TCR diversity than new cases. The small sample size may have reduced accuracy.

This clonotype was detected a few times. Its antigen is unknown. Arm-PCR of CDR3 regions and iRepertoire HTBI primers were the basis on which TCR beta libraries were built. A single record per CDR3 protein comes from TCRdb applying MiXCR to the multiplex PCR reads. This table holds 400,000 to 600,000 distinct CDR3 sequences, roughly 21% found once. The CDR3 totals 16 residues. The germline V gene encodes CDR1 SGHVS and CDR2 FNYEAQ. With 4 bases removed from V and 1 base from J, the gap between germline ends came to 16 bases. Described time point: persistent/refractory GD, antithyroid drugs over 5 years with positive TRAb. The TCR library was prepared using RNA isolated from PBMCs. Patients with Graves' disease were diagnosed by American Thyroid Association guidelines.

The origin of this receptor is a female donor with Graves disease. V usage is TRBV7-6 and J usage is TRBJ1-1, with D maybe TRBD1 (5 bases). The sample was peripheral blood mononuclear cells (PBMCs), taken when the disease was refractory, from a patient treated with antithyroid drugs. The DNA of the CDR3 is TGTGCCAGCAGCTCGTCCACAGGCGAAGGGAACACTGAAGCTTTCTTT. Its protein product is CASSSSTGEGNTEAFF.